These 22 T cell receptor beta chains share one sample of origin, sequenced in a study of somatic mutations in cytotoxic T cells in rheumatoid arthritis. Clones were sequenced by immunoSEQ multiplex PCR, and TCRdb holds only the in-frame ones, with some missing. The sample carries approximately 30,000 clones, about four fifths recorded once. Sequencing used CD8+ T cells sorted from blood. Source of these receptors: a man aged 50 or older in good health.

The V and J genes are TRBV27 and TRBJ2-1, with D unclear. The CDR3 contains 15 residues. The V end lost 5 bases, the J end lost 4 bases, and 15 bases lay between the germline ends. Germline V CDR1 and CDR2: MNHEY, SMNVEV (reference sequence). The CDR3: CASSRGHGAYNEQFF. CDR3 sequence (DNA): TGTGCCAGCAGTCGCGGTCATGGCGCGTACAATGAGCAGTTCTTC.

The sample holds a few counts of this clone. This chain's CDR3 is CASSLLWARGGGIQETQYF. Written as DNA, the CDR3 is TGTGCCAGCAGCTTGCTATGGGCCAGGGGGGGAGGCATCCAAGAGACCCAGTACTTC. The chain uses TRBV27 and TRBJ2-5, with D perhaps assigned TRBD1 or TRBD2 (7 bases each). Trimming left V 6 bases short and J 1 base short, with 27 bases between. Germline V CDR1 and CDR2: MNHEY, SMNVEV (reference sequence). CDR3 length equals 19 residues.

The V gene is TRBV6-5, the J gene TRBJ2-1; 9 positions agree with TRBD1. The ends lost 6 bases at V and 5 bases at J; junction bases unmatched: 5. Germline assignment: CDR1 MNHEY and CDR2 SVGAGI. This CDR3 has 14 residues. The DNA of the CDR3 is TGTGCCAGCAGATCCCGGACAGGGGACAATGAGCAGTTCTTC. Its translation: CASRSRTGDNEQFF.

The chain carries TRBV1 and TRBJ2-5; the D call TRBD2 from the table was never checked on the DNA. TRBV1 is classified as a pseudogene. There are 16 residues in the CDR3. The DNA for the CDR3 is TGCACCAGCAGCCAAGCCCCGTCGTTCGGTCGGGAGACCCAGTACTTC. It translates to CTSSQAPSFGRETQYF.

This chain links TRBV11-2 with TRBJ2-7; TRBD1 matches 9 bases. The CDR3 consists of 13 residues. Germline CDR1 and CDR2: SGHAT and FQNNGV. Trimming took 3 bases from V and 4 from J; bases not matched to a gene: 1. CDR3 nucleotide sequence: TGTGCCAGCAGCTTGACAGGGGGTTACGAGCAGTACTTC. Its translation: CASSLTGGYEQYF.

This clone was recorded only once. The rearrangement links TRBV27 to TRBJ2-5; 8 bases match TRBD2. Germline V gene data show CDR1 as MNHEY and CDR2 as SMNVEV (reference sequence). The CDR3 sequence is 12 residues long. Trimming took 6 bases from V and 4 from J; bases not matched to a gene: 1. The CDR3 DNA reads TGTGCCAGCAGAGGGACTAGAGAGACCCAGTACTTC. Its protein product is CASRGTRETQYF.

The chain is built from TRBV13 and TRBJ2-7; a weak D match, TRBD2 (6 bases). The CDR3 loop spans 11 amino acids. Germline values: CDR1 PRHDT, CDR2 FYEKMQ (reference sequence). With 1 base removed from V and 10 bases from J, the gap between germline ends came to 8 bases. The CDR3 nucleotides read TGTGCCAGCAGCTTAGCGGGGGACCAGTACTTC. Translation: CASSLAGDQYF.

The genes are TRBV5-5 and TRBJ2-1, with D possibly called TRBD1 or TRBD2 (5 bases each). The germline gives CDR1 SGHKS, CDR2 YYEKEE (reference sequence). V was shortened by 2 bases and J by 6 bases, with 12 bases between the two germline ends. This CDR3 has 14 residues. CDR3 sequence reads: CASSFWIGTNEQFF. The CDR3 bases are TGTGCCAGCAGCTTTTGGATCGGGACCAATGAGCAGTTCTTC. Full variable domain (outside the CDR3, taken from reference TRBV5-5 and TRBJ2-1): DAGVTQSPTHLIKTRGQQVTLRCSPISGHKSVSWYQQVLGQGPQFIFQYYEKEERGRGNFPDRFSARQFPNYSSELNVNALLLGDSALYLCASSFWIGTNEQFFGPGTRLTVL.

The rearrangement uses TRBV7-8 and TRBJ2-1; perhaps D is TRBD1 or TRBD2 (5 bases each). This CDR3 contains 11 residues. V was pared by 7 bases and J by 7 bases, with 8 bases between. Germline CDR1 reads SGHVS; CDR2 reads FQNEAQ. CDR3 region: CASTWGNEQFF. The CDR3 DNA sequence: TGTGCCAGCACTTGGGGGAATGAGCAGTTCTTC.

This rearrangement joins TRBV4-1 to TRBJ1-2; maybe TRBD1 (6 bases). The CDR3 loop spans 14 amino acids. Trimming took 0 bases from V and 8 from J, leaving 13 bases between them. Per the germline V gene, CDR1 is MGHRA and CDR2 is YSYEKL. The CDR3: CASSQDRGAPGYTF. The CDR3 nucleotides read TGCGCCAGCAGCCAAGATAGGGGGGCACCCGGCTACACCTTC.

The V gene is TRBV15, the J gene TRBJ2-5, with D perhaps being TRBD1 or TRBD2 (6 bases each). CDR1 LNHNV and CDR2 YYDKDF come from the germline V gene (reference sequence). Trimming left V 0 bases short and J 7 bases short, with 24 bases between. This CDR3 has 18 amino acids. In nucleotides, the CDR3 is TGTGCCACCAGCAGAGAAGGGGGGCAGACTAGTCGATGGGGGACCCAGTACTTC. Its translation: CATSREGGQTSRWGTQYF. Filled out from reference TRBV15 and TRBJ2-5, the complete variable domain reads DAMVIQNPRYQVTQFGKPVTLSCSQTLNHNVMYWYQQKSSQAPKLLFHYYDKDFNNEADTPDNFQSRRPNTSFCFLDIRSPGLGDTAMYLCATSREGGQTSRWGTQYFGPGTRLLVL.

This clone was seen more than once but under ten times. The rearrangement uses TRBV2 and TRBJ1-1; possible D gene TRBD1, 5 bases. V was cut by 0 bases and J by 3 bases, with 11 bases left in between. CDR1 and CDR2 (germline): SNHLY, FYNNEI. This CDR3 is 15 amino acids long. The CDR3 nucleotides are TGTGCCAGCAGTGAAGCGCAGGGAATATACACTGAAGCTTTCTTT. Translated, it gives CASSEAQGIYTEAFF.

CDR3 region: CASSLSDTEAFF. CDR3 nucleotides: TGTGCCAGCAGTTTATCCGACACTGAAGCTTTCTTT. The chain couples TRBV28 to TRBJ1-1; D gene uncertain. The CDR3 covers 12 residues. Germline CDR1 is MDHEN and CDR2 is SYDVKM. Trimming shortened V by 1 base and J by 3 bases, and 3 bases separated the two germline ends.

V usage is TRBV6-7 and J usage is TRBJ2-7; D is unresolved. TRBV6-7 is noted as an ORF with a role that remains uncertain. The CDR3 is 12 amino acids. V gave up 7 bases and J gave up 2 bases, with 9 bases separating them. The CDR3 DNA sequence: TGTGCCAGCACCCCTCAACCCTACGAGCAGTACTTC. This encodes CASTPQPYEQYF.

The V and J genes are TRBV6-6 and TRBJ2-1; weak D call: TRBD1 (5 bases). Between the trimmed V and J ends, which lost 7 bases and 1 base, there was a span of 17 bases. This CDR3 is built from 16 residues. Germline loops: CDR1 MNHNY, CDR2 SVGAGI (reference sequence). CDR3 coding DNA: TGTGCCAGCACTCCGCTAGTGGGGCGGTCCTACAATGAGCAGTTCTTC. This gives the protein CASTPLVGRSYNEQFF.

The chain joins TRBV19 to TRBJ2-1; D unclear. The CDR3 has 15 amino acids. The ends were cut back, 3 bases at V and 0 bases at J, with 9 bases in the middle. From germline, CDR1 is LNHDA and CDR2 SQIVND (reference sequence). This CDR3 is CASSIEQISYNEQFF. The CDR3, as DNA: TGTGCCAGTAGTATCGAACAAATCTCCTACAATGAGCAGTTCTTC.

The chain couples TRBV9 to TRBJ1-1; no firm D call. Trimming shortened V by 2 bases and J by 12 bases, and 11 bases separated the two germline ends. The germline V gene encodes CDR1 SGDLS and CDR2 YYNGEE. This CDR3 has 11 residues. This CDR3 is CASSVVVGSFF. In DNA form, the CDR3 reads TGTGCCAGCAGCGTGGTCGTTGGGTCTTTCTTT.

V and J are TRBV11-2 and TRBJ2-1; 9 bases are shared with TRBD2. The CDR3 extends over 18 amino acids. Per the germline V gene, CDR1 is SGHAT and CDR2 is FQNNGV. The junction had 16 bases not matched to a gene; V was cut back by 2 bases and J by 8 bases. The CDR3 region has the DNA TGTGCCAGCAGCTTATTTTTCTGGCGGGAGGGCCGGGGGGATGAGCAGTTCTTC. It codes for CASSLFFWREGRGDEQFF.

This clone was detected only a few times. The V and J genes are TRBV9 and TRBJ1-1; D gene uncertain. Germline loops: CDR1 SGDLS, CDR2 YYNGEE. The CDR3 is 11 amino acids. Trimming removed 5 bases from V and 5 bases from J, with 7 bases in between. CDR3 bases: TGTGCCAGCAGTTCGCGAACTGAAGCTTTCTTT. Protein product: CASSSRTEAFF.

V gene TRBV4-2 combines with J gene TRBJ2-7; possible D gene TRBD2, 6 bases. Trimming removed 1 base from V and 2 bases from J, with 12 bases in between. The CDR3 has 15 residues. Germline CDR1 reads LGHNA; CDR2 reads YNFKEQ. CDR3 amino acids: CASSQVPGETYEQYF. Written as DNA, the CDR3 is TGTGCCAGCAGCCAAGTCCCGGGGGAAACCTACGAGCAGTACTTC.

The genes are TRBV19 and TRBJ1-2; 8 positions agree with TRBD1. With V trimmed by 10 bases and J by 0 bases, 10 bases remained unmatched. Germline V gene lookup returns CDR1 LNHDA and CDR2 SQIVND (reference sequence). The CDR3 has 15 amino acids. CDR3 residues: CATEETGATNYGYTF. The DNA of the CDR3 is TGTGCCACCGAAGAGACAGGGGCCACTAACTATGGCTACACCTTC.

The chain uses TRBV7-4 and TRBJ2-7; D is possibly TRBD1 (5 bases). The CDR3 runs 14 residues. V lost 8 bases to trimming and J lost 0 bases, with 14 bases between them. CDR1 is SGHVT, CDR2 SQSDAQ, per germline. This chain's CDR3 is CASVECRDSYEQYF. In nucleotides, the CDR3 is TGTGCCAGCGTAGAGTGCAGGGACTCCTACGAGCAGTACTTC.